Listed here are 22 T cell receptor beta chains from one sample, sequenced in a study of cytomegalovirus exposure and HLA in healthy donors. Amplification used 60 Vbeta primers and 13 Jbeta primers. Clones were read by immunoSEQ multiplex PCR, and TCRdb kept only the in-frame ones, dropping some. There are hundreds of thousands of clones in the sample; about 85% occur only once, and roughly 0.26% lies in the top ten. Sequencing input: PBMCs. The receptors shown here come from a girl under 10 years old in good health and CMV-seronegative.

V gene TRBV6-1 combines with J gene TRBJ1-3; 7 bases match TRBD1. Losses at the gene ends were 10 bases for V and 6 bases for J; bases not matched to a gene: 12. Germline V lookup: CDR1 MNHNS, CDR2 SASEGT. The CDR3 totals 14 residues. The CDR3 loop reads CATQINRGENTIYF. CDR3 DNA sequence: TGTGCCACTCAAATCAACAGGGGTGAAAACACCATATATTTT.

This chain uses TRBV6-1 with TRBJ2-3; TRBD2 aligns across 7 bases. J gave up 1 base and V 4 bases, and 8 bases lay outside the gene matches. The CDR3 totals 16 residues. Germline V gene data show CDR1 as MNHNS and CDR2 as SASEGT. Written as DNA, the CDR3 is TGTGCCAGCAGTGTGCGACTAGCCGCGCGCACAGATACGCAGTATTTT. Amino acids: CASSVRLAARTDTQYF.

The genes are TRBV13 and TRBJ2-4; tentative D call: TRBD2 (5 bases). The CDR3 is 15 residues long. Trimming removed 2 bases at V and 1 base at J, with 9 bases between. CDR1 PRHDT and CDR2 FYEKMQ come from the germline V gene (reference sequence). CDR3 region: CASSLLRGAKNIQYF. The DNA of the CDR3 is TGTGCCAGCAGCTTACTCCGGGGTGCCAAAAACATTCAGTACTTC.

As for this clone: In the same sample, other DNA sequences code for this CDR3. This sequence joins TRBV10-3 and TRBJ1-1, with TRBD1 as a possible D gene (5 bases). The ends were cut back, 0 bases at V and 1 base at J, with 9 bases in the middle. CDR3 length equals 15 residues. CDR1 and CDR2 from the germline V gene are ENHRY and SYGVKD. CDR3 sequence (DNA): TGTGCCATCAGTGAGTCAGGGGCCTCGAACACTGAAGCTTTCTTT. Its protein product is CAISESGASNTEAFF.

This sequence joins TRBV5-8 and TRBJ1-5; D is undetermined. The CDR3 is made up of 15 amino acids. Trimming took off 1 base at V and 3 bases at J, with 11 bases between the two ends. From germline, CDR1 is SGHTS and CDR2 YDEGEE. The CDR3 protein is CASSLQSPVNQPQHF. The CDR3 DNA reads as TGTGCCAGCAGCTTGCAGTCGCCAGTCAATCAGCCCCAGCATTTT.

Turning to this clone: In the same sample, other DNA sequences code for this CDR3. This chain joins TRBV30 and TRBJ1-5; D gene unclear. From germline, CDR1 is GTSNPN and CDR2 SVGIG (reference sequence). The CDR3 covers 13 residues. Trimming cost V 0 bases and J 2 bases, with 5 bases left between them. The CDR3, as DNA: TGTGCCTGGAGTGTACAAGGCAATCAGCCCCAGCATTTT. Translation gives CAWSVQGNQPQHF. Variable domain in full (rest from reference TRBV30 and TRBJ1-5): SQTIHQWPATLVQPVGSPLSLECTVEGTSNPNLYWYRQAAGRGLQLLFYSVGIGQISSEVPQNLSASRPQDRQFILSSKKLLLSDSGFYLCAWSVQGNQPQHFGDGTRLSIL.

The CDR3: CASSPRQGDNSPLHF. CDR3 nucleotides: TGTGCCAGCTCACCACGACAGGGGGATAATTCACCCCTCCACTTT. The chain uses TRBV18 and TRBJ1-6, with 9 bases that match TRBD1. V lost 1 base and J lost 5; bases outside the gene matches: 0. The germline CDR1 and CDR2 sequences are KGHSH and LQKENI. The CDR3 covers 15 residues.

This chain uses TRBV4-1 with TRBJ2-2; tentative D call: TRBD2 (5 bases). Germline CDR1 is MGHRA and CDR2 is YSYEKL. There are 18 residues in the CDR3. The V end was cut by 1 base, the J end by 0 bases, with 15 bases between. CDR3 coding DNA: TGCGCCAGCAGCCAAGGCGTCGGGATGACCGCGAACACCGGGGAGCTGTTTTTT. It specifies CASSQGVGMTANTGELFF.

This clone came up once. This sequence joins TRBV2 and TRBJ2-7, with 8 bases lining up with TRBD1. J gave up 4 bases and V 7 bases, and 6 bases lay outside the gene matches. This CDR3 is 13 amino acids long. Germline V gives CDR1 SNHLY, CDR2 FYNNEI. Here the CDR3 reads CASNQGAIYEQYF. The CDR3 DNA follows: TGTGCCAGCAATCAGGGGGCGATTTACGAGCAGTACTTC.

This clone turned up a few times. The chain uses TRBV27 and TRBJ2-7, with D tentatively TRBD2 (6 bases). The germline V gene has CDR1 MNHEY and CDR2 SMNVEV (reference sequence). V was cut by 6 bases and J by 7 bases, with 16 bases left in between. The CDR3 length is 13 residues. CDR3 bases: TGTGCCAGCAGCCTTAGGAGGGGTAGGGAGCAGTACTTC. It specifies CASSLRRGREQYF.

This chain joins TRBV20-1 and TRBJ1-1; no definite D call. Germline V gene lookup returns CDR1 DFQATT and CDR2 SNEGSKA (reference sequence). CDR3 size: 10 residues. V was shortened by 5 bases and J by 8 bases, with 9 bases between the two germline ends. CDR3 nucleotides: TGCAGTGCTCACACACGAGAAGCTTTCTTT. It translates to CSAHTREAFF.

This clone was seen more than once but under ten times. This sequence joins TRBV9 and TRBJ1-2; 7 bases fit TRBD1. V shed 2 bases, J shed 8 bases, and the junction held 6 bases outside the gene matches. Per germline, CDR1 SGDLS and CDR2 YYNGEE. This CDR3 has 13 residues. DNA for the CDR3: TGTGCCAGCAGCGTCGGACAGGTACAGGGCTACACCTTC. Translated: CASSVGQVQGYTF. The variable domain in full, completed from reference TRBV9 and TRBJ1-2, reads DSGVTQTPKHLITATGQRVTLRCSPRSGDLSVYWYQQSLDQGLQFLIQYYNGEERAKGNILERFSAQQFPDLHSELNLSSLELGDSALYFCASSVGQVQGYTFGSGTRLTVV.

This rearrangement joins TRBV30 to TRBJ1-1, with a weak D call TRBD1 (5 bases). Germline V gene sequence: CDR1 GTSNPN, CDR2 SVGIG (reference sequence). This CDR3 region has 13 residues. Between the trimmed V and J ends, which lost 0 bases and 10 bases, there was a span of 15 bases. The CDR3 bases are TGTGCCTGGAGTGTAGGAGGGGCGGAGGGAGCTTTCTTT. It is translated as CAWSVGGAEGAFF. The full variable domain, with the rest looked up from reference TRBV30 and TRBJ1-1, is SQTIHQWPATLVQPVGSPLSLECTVEGTSNPNLYWYRQAAGRGLQLLFYSVGIGQISSEVPQNLSASRPQDRQFILSSKKLLLSDSGFYLCAWSVGGAEGAFFGQGTRLTVV.

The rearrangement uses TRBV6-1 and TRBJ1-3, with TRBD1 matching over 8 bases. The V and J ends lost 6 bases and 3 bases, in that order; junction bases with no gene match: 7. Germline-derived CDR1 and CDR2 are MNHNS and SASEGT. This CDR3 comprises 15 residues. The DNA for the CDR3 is TGTGCCAGCAGGGAGAACAGGGGGAGTGGAAACACCATATATTTT. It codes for CASRENRGSGNTIYF.

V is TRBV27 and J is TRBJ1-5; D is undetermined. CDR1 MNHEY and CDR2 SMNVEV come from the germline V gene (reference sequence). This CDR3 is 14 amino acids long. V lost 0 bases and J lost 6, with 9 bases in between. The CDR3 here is CASSLSRGSQPQHF. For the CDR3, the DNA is TGTGCCAGCAGTTTATCTCGAGGGTCTCAGCCCCAGCATTTT.

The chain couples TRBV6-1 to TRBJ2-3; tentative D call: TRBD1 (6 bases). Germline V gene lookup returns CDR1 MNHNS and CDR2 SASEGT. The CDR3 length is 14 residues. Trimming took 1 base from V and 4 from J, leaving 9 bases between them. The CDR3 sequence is CASSEGTGPDTQYF. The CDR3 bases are TGTGCCAGCAGTGAAGGAACAGGGCCAGATACGCAGTATTTT.

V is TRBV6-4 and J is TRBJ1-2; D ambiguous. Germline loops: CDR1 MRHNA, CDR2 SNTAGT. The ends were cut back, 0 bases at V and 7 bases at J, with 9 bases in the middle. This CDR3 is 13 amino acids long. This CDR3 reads CASSDSWGGGYTF. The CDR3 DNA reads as TGTGCCAGCAGTGACTCATGGGGAGGTGGCTACACCTTC.

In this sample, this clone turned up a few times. In DNA form, the CDR3 reads TGTGCCAGCAGTCGACAGGGTAAAGCTTTCTTT. Protein: CASSRQGKAFF. The rearrangement links TRBV6-5 to TRBJ1-1; 7 bases are shared with TRBD1. With V trimmed by 5 bases and J by 9 bases, 3 bases remained unmatched. CDR3 length equals 11 residues. CDR1 and CDR2 (germline): MNHEY, SVGAGI.

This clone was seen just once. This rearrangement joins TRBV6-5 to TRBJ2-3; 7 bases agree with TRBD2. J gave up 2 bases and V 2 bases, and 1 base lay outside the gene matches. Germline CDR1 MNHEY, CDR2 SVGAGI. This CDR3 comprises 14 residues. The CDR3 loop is CASSYGTTTDTQYF. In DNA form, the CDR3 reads TGTGCCAGCAGTTACGGGACTACCACAGATACGCAGTATTTT.

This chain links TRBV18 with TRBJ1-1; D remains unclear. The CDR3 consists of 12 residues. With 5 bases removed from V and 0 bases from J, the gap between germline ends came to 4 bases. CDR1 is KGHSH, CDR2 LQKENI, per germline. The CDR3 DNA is TGTGCCAGCTCAGAGGTGAACACTGAAGCTTTCTTT. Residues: CASSEVNTEAFF.

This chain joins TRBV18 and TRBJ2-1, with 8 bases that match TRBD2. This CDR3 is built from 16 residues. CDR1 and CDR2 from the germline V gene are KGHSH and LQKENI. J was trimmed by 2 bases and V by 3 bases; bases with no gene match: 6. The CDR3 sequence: CASSPPGGRPYNEQFF. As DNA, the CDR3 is TGTGCCAGCTCACCCCCGGGAGGGAGACCCTACAATGAGCAGTTCTTC.

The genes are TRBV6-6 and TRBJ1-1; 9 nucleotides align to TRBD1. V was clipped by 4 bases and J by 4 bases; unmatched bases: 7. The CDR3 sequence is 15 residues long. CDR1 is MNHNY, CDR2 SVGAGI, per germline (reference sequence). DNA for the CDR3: TGTGCCAGCAGTTCCCGGACAGGGGAGGGCACTGAAGCTTTCTTT. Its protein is CASSSRTGEGTEAFF.